This T cell receptor (beta chain) was sequenced for a study of PD-L1 blockade in urothelial cancer. The wider study: Every 3 weeks, patients received intravenous atezolizumab 1,200 mg, beginning 2014.

The CDR3 has 17 amino acids. V was clipped by 0 bases and J by 7 bases; unmatched bases: 11. In germline, CDR1 is LNHNV, CDR2 YYDKDF (reference sequence). Time point indicated: pretreatment peripheral blood. This clone appeared a few times. Assay used: immunoSEQ multiplex PCR; TCRdb lists only in-frame clones, some missing. The top ten hold around 1.5% of the sample, which has 98,000 or so clones, 90% seen once. Sequenced here: PBMCs, sampled around atezolizumab (anti-PD-L1) treatment. This receptor was obtained from a man aged 60 to 75 with urothelial cancer. The chain couples TRBV15 to TRBJ2-1, with TRBD2 identical over 8 bases. CDR3 in DNA: TGTGCCACCAGCAGAGATCCAGCGGGGGCCTGGAGGAATGAGCAGTTCTTC. This sequence encodes CATSRDPAGAWRNEQFF.